The clone carrying this T cell receptor (beta chain) was detected ten times or more. The antigen remains unidentified. This sample stems from a study of regulatory T cells in long-lasting Graves disease. Study-wide points: TCR diversity was lower in persistent Graves' patients (versus newly diagnosed ones).

Germline V gives CDR1 SNHLY, CDR2 FYNNEI. Deletions cut 3 bases from V and 10 bases from J, with 4 bases between. The CDR3 is 10 residues long. Assembly of TCR beta libraries relied on iRepertoire HTBI primers together with Arm-PCR of CDR3 regions. Source study methods: The study identified under 80 TRBV and about 13 TRBJ segments across samples. TCRdb recomputed calls from the multiplex PCR reads with MiXCR, one row per CDR3 protein. These V and J calls rely on TCRdb rather than the paper's analysis. In the table there are about 460,000 distinct CDR3 sequences, approximately 23% of which are singletons. Indicated time point: persistent/refractory GD, antithyroid drugs over 5 years with positive TRAb. PBMC-extracted RNA yielded the TCR library.

This receptor was taken from a female donor with Graves disease. This material consisted of peripheral blood mononuclear cells (PBMCs), taken when the disease was refractory, from a patient treated with antithyroid drugs. The V call is TRBV2, the J call TRBJ2-1; D ambiguous. CDR3 region: CASSEEEQFF. The CDR3 DNA reads as TGTGCCAGCAGTGAGGAGGAGCAGTTCTTC.